Sequencing of this TCR beta chain was carried out in a study of cytomegalovirus exposure and HLA in healthy donors. Study-wide results and limits: Confirmation in vitro established that a few CMV-associated chains were specific for CMV antigens.

The study ran its PCR with 60 Vbeta and 13 Jbeta primers. Assay used: immunoSEQ multiplex PCR; TCRdb lists only in-frame clones, some missing. The sample yields about 180,000 clones, 75% seen once. About this clone itself: The antigen is unknown.

The CDR3 has 15 amino acids. V was clipped by 4 bases and J by 0 bases, with 13 bases between them. The germline CDR1 and CDR2 sequences are MNHEY and SVGAGI. Sequencing input: PBMCs. This chain connects TRBV6-5 to TRBJ2-7; tentative D call: TRBD1 (6 bases). The clonotype was recovered from a male donor in good health and CMV-seronegative. The CDR3 nucleotides are TGTGCCAGCAGTTGGGGAGTAGGGGGCTCCTACGAGCAGTACTTC. The encoded protein is CASSWGVGGSYEQYF.